The rows below give T cell receptor beta chains drawn from one sample of a study of cytomegalovirus exposure and HLA in healthy donors. Assay: immunoSEQ multiplex PCR; the TCRdb copy retains only in-frame clones and omits some. Among some 90,000 clones, roughly 80% were seen once, and the ten largest hold roughly 32%. Sequenced material: PBMCs. The receptors stem from a man over 45 in good health and CMV-seropositive. CDR3s include the opening cysteine and the closing phenylalanine or tryptophan. A D gene is named only where the DNA matches it firmly. Clone sizes are given selectively: once, few, many, or a class where the clone is expanded.

cdr3_aa	cdr3_nt	j_call	clone_size	d_call	v_call
CASSLGLAVGVGELFF	TGTGCCAGCAGCTTGGGTCTAGCGGTCGGGGTCGGGGAGCTGTTTTTT	TRBJ2-2	.	TRBD2	TRBV5-6
CASSLSRGNEQFF	TGTGCCAGCAGCCTCTCACGGGGCAATGAGCAGTTCTTC	TRBJ2-1	.	.	TRBV11-2
CASSQSWGPCQDEQYF	TGCGCCAGCAGTCAATCATGGGGGCCTTGTCAGGACGAGCAGTACTTC	TRBJ2-7	few	.	TRBV23-1
CASTPRASGTGSEQFF	TGTGCCAGTACACCTCGGGCTAGCGGGACAGGAAGTGAGCAGTTCTTC	TRBJ2-1	once	.	TRBV7-2
CASSLEHPTGVGEQYF	TGTGCCAGCAGCTTGGAACACCCCACAGGAGTCGGGGAGCAGTACTTC	TRBJ2-7	.	.	TRBV5-4
CASSARPGQRVEAFF	TGTGCCAGCAGTGCCCGCCCCGGACAGAGAGTTGAAGCTTTCTTT	TRBJ1-1	.	.	TRBV6-1
CASSKDPIVTNQPQHF	TGTGCCAGTAGTAAAGACCCGATAGTCACCAATCAGCCCCAGCATTTT	TRBJ1-5	.	.	TRBV19
CASSPGGAANEQFF	TGTGCCAGCTCACCGGGGGGGGCAGCGAATGAGCAGTTCTTC	TRBJ2-1	.	.	TRBV18
CAISAPGLVDEQFF	TGTGCCATCAGTGCCCCGGGACTAGTCGATGAGCAGTTCTTC	TRBJ2-1	.	TRBD2	TRBV10-3
CASSGGYGLAGTSTDTQYF	TGTGCCAGCAGCGGCGGTTATGGGCTAGCGGGAACTAGCACAGATACGCAGTATTTT	TRBJ2-3	.	TRBD2	TRBV9
CASSLTSGLLNTDTQYF	TGCGCCAGCAGCTTGACTAGCGGACTACTTAACACAGATACGCAGTATTTT	TRBJ2-3	.	TRBD2	TRBV5-1
CASSFVAVGNEKLFF	TGTGCCAGCAGCTTTGTGGCAGTTGGCAATGAAAAACTGTTTTTT	TRBJ1-4	once	.	TRBV5-6
CASSIYRSPEHQPQHF	TGTGCCAGTAGTATTTATCGAAGCCCGGAGCATCAGCCCCAGCATTTT	TRBJ1-5	.	.	TRBV19
CASSAGRDTDTQYF	TGTGCCAGCAGTGCCGGGAGGGACACAGATACGCAGTATTTT	TRBJ2-3	.	TRBD2	TRBV25-1
CASSYSTWQGKGEQYF	TGTGCCAGCAGTTACTCGACTTGGCAGGGGAAGGGAGAGCAGTACTTC	TRBJ2-7	.	.	TRBV6-6
CASSHLDRGVAEAFF	TGTGCCAGCAGTCATTTGGACAGGGGGGTCGCTGAAGCTTTCTTT	TRBJ1-1	.	TRBD1	TRBV6-6
CASSQDLSSYEQYF	TGCGCCAGCAGCCAAGACCTTAGCTCCTACGAGCAGTACTTC	TRBJ2-7	.	.	TRBV4-3
CASSLGQRNQPQHF	TGTGCCAGCAGCTTGGGGCAGCGCAATCAGCCCCAGCATTTT	TRBJ1-5	.	.	TRBV13
CSSSVRQANEKLFF	TGTTCCAGCAGCGTCCGACAGGCAAATGAAAAACTGTTTTTT	TRBJ1-4	.	.	TRBV7-9
CASSVVSTSGANGLTF	TGTGCCAGCAGCGTAGTTAGTACGTCTGGGGCCAACGGCCTGACTTTC	TRBJ2-6	.	.	TRBV9
CASSLLQGIDEQYF	TGTGCCAGCAGCCTCTTACAGGGAATCGACGAGCAGTACTTC	TRBJ2-7	.	.	TRBV27
CSVGHGTSGREAVRFF	.	TRBJ2-1	few	.	TRBV29-1
CASAQGSYGYTF	TGTGCCAGCGCTCAGGGCAGCTATGGCTACACCTTC	TRBJ1-2	.	.	TRBV2
CASKRKLEYNEQFF	TGTGCCAGCAAAAGAAAGCTAGAATACAATGAGCAGTTCTTC	TRBJ2-1	.	.	TRBV27
CAADTSGSHYEQYF	TGTGCCGCGGACACTAGCGGGAGCCATTACGAGCAGTACTTC	TRBJ2-7	.	TRBD2	TRBV30
CSSSFPPGQGAVTGELFF	TGTTCCAGCAGCTTCCCGCCGGGACAGGGGGCGGTCACCGGGGAGCTGTTTTTT	TRBJ2-2	once	TRBD1	TRBV7-9
CASSFRPGQPSYEQYF	TGTGCCAGCAGTTTTAGGCCAGGGCAGCCTTCCTACGAGCAGTACTTC	TRBJ2-7	.	.	TRBV27
CASTYGPGDTEAFF	TGTGCCAGCACGTACGGACCGGGGGACACTGAAGCTTTCTTT	TRBJ1-1	.	.	TRBV2
CAIRGTGGYEQYF	TGTGCCATCAGGGGGACAGGGGGTTACGAGCAGTACTTC	TRBJ2-7	once	TRBD1	TRBV10-3
CSVIRDSDRDNEQFF	TGCAGCGTTATACGGGACAGCGACCGGGACAATGAGCAGTTCTTC	TRBJ2-1	.	TRBD1	TRBV29-1
CASSHTRMSRGGAGNEQYF	TGCGCCAGCAGCCACACCCGGATGTCGCGCGGAGGGGCGGGGAACGAGCAGTACTTC	TRBJ2-7	.	.	TRBV4-1
CASSLEGGPGELFF	TGTGCCAGCAGCTTAGAGGGGGGACCCGGGGAGCTGTTTTTT	TRBJ2-2	.	.	TRBV11-2
CASSSTDTQYF	TGTGCCAGCAGTTCAACAGATACGCAGTATTTT	TRBJ2-3	.	.	TRBV7-9